These 18 T cell receptor beta chains share one sample of origin, sequenced in a study of spatial heterogeneity in lung cancer. Time point defined: sample taken at primary tumor resection. From tumor, nontumor lung or frozen PBMC, whole RNA was taken unsorted for sequencing. TCRdb used MiXCR to reprocess the 5' RACE reads, holding one entry per CDR3 protein. The table records 40,000 to 45,000 distinct CDR3 sequences, roughly 13% of them present only once. Specimen: PBMCs, collected at surgery. These receptor sequences come from a male donor with early-stage non-small cell lung cancer.

Only a few counts were recorded for this clonotype. The CDR3 nucleotides are TGCAGCGTTGATGGCGATGGCTACACCTTC. It is translated as CSVDGDGYTF. The J gene is TRBJ1-2, the V gene TRBV29-1; the D is unclear. Trimming left V 3 bases short and J 6 bases short, with 5 bases between. Germline V gives CDR1 SQVTM, CDR2 ANQGSEA. This CDR3 region has 10 residues.

This clonotype was observed many times. The V call is TRBV10-3, the J call TRBJ1-2; D is possibly TRBD1 (6 bases). Germline V lookup: CDR1 ENHRY, CDR2 SYGVKD. The CDR3 contains 14 residues. V was cut by 0 bases and J by 3 bases, with 8 bases left in between. This CDR3 reads CAISESAGDYGYTF. CDR3 in DNA: TGTGCCATCAGTGAGTCGGCAGGGGACTATGGCTACACCTTC.

CDR3 protein: CASSHGGLADTDTQYF. The DNA for the CDR3 is TGCGCCAGCAGTCACGGGGGACTAGCGGATACAGATACGCAGTATTTT. V gene TRBV23-1 combines with J gene TRBJ2-3; TRBD2 matches at 11 bases. TRBV23-1 is marked as an open reading frame, function uncertain. The CDR3 consists of 16 residues. Trimming removed 3 bases from V and 3 bases from J; junction bases left unmatched: 5.

This clonotype was seen once. Germline and junction disagree at one end, which may indicate a read error. The chain employs TRBV9 and TRBJ2-3; possibly TRBD1 or TRBD2 for D (5 bases each). CDR3 length: 14 residues. Germline CDR1 and CDR2: SGDLS and YYNGEE. Here the CDR3 DNA reads TGTGTCAGCAAGGTGGGGGAAACCACAGATACGCAGTATTTT. Protein sequence: CVSKVGETTDTQYF. The full variable domain, in which reference TRBV9 and TRBJ2-3 provide the parts outside the CDR3, is DSGVTQTPKHLITATGQRVTLRCSPRSGDLSVYWYQQSLDQGLQFLIQYYNGEERAKGNILERFSAQQFPDLHSELNLSSLELGDSALYFCVSKVGETTDTQYFGPGTRLTVL.

The rearrangement joins TRBV11-3 to TRBJ2-1; D remains unclear. Germline values: CDR1 SGHNT, CDR2 YENEEA. The CDR3 has 13 amino acids. V dropped 4 bases and J dropped 8 bases, with 12 bases sitting between them. The CDR3 coding sequence is TGTGCCAGCAGCTCCGGGCCTTTCTATGAGCAGTTCTTC. This sequence encodes CASSSGPFYEQFF.

This clonotype came up many times. This sequence joins TRBV10-3 and TRBJ2-3; 9 positions agree with TRBD1. CDR1 ENHRY and CDR2 SYGVKD come from the germline V gene. The CDR3 is made up of 15 amino acids. V shed 4 bases, J shed 5 bases, and the junction held 7 bases outside the gene matches. The CDR3 here is CAISVGTGTQDTQYF. The DNA of the CDR3 is TGTGCCATCAGTGTTGGGACAGGGACTCAAGATACGCAGTATTTT.

This clonotype was seen many times. The chain combines TRBV20-1 with TRBJ2-3, with 11 bases matching TRBD2. V lost 6 bases to trimming and J lost 4 bases; unmatched junction nucleotides: 9. From germline, CDR1 is DFQATT and CDR2 SNEGSKA (reference sequence). This CDR3 is built from 15 residues. In nucleotides, the CDR3 is TGCAGTGCAACTAGCGGGAGTAATGCGGCAGATACGCAGTATTTT. This gives the protein CSATSGSNAADTQYF.

This chain uses TRBV11-2 with TRBJ2-5, with TRBD1 identical over 7 bases. Per germline, CDR1 SGHAT and CDR2 FQNNGV. Losses at the gene ends were 5 bases for V and 1 base for J; bases not matched to a gene: 7. The CDR3 contains 15 residues. The CDR3 DNA is TGTGCCAGCAGCCGGACAGGAGTAATCCAAGAGACCCAGTACTTC. This encodes CASSRTGVIQETQYF.

The table lists this clonotype with a few counts. The chain employs TRBV6-1 and TRBJ1-4; D unresolved. Between the trimmed V and J ends, which lost 11 bases and 0 bases, there was a span of 13 bases. Germline V gene sequence: CDR1 MNHNS, CDR2 SASEGT. The CDR3 is 14 amino acids. CDR3 DNA sequence: TGTGCCGGGAGTCCCTCAGCAACTAATGAAAAACTGTTTTTT. It translates to CAGSPSATNEKLFF.

The sample holds many counts of this clonotype. J is TRBJ1-1 and V is TRBV7-2, with D uncertain. The CDR3 totals 14 residues. V gave up 5 bases and J gave up 0 bases, with 10 bases separating them. The germline gives CDR1 SGHTA, CDR2 FQGNSA. The CDR3 reads CASSKWLMNTEAFF. In DNA form, the CDR3 reads TGTGCCAGCAGCAAATGGCTAATGAACACTGAAGCTTTCTTT.

V is TRBV9 and J is TRBJ1-6; D is perhaps TRBD1 (5 bases). The CDR3 loop spans 16 amino acids. V lost 4 bases to trimming and J lost 2 bases, with 13 bases between them. CDR1 and CDR2 (germline): SGDLS, YYNGEE. In DNA, the CDR3 is TGTGCCAGCAGCCCCTCCGGGACTCCCTATAATTCACCCCTCCACTTT. Residues: CASSPSGTPYNSPLHF.

The V gene is TRBV25-1, the J gene TRBJ1-6; D is unresolved. This CDR3 contains 14 residues. V lost 7 bases, J lost 0 bases, and 7 bases lay in between. Germline lookup yields CDR1 MGHDK and CDR2 SYGVNS. The CDR3 DNA is TGTGCCAGCAATACACGCTCCTATAATTCACCCCTCCACTTT. It specifies CASNTRSYNSPLHF.

The CDR3 DNA sequence: TGTGCCAGCAGCCCCGACAGGGGACGCTACGAGCAGTACTTC. This gives the protein CASSPDRGRYEQYF. The chain is built from TRBV5-6 and TRBJ2-7; TRBD1 aligns across 8 bases. CDR1 is SGHDT, CDR2 YYEEEE, per germline. This CDR3 region has 14 residues. The junction had 6 bases not matched to a gene; V was cut back by 4 bases and J by 3 bases.

This clonotype occurred many times. This chain links TRBV5-1 with TRBJ1-1; D is uncertain. V lost 3 bases and J lost 1, with 10 bases in between. The CDR3 totals 14 residues. Per germline, CDR1 SGHRS and CDR2 YFSETQ. The CDR3 region has the DNA TGCGCCAGCAGCTCTGGAGGCGGGAACACTGAAGCTTTCTTT. The encoded protein is CASSSGGGNTEAFF.

This clonotype appeared a few times. The chain recombines TRBV6-5 with TRBJ1-3; D is uncertain. Trimming pared 6 bases from V and 0 bases from J, leaving 6 bases between. CDR3 length equals 13 residues. Germline-derived CDR1 and CDR2 are MNHEY and SVGAGI. CDR3: CASRRSSGNTIYF. CDR3 coding DNA: TGTGCCAGCAGGCGCTCCTCTGGAAACACCATATATTTT.

This clonotype was found many times. This chain connects TRBV4-1 to TRBJ2-3, with 10 bases that match TRBD2. Germline CDR1 reads MGHRA; CDR2 reads YSYEKL. V was pared by 0 bases and J by 1 base, with 10 bases of the junction left unmatched. The CDR3 contains 19 residues. The CDR3 region is CASSQEKAGGPQGTDTQYF. The CDR3 nucleotides read TGCGCCAGCAGCCAAGAGAAAGCGGGAGGGCCACAGGGCACAGATACGCAGTATTTT.

Many counts were recorded for this clonotype. The chain links TRBV5-6 to TRBJ2-5, with 9 nucleotides matching TRBD2. This CDR3 is 15 amino acids long. Germline V gives CDR1 SGHDT, CDR2 YYEEEE. The ends lost 0 bases at V and 3 bases at J; junction bases unmatched: 3. In nucleotides, the CDR3 is TGTGCCAGCAGCTTGGAACTAGCGGGTGAAGAGACCCAGTACTTC. Translating it yields CASSLELAGEETQYF.

This chain links TRBV2 with TRBJ1-4, with 7 bases that match TRBD1. Trimming removed 6 bases from V and 0 bases from J; junction bases left unmatched: 7. Germline V CDR1 and CDR2: SNHLY, FYNNEI. The CDR3 totals 16 residues. CDR3: CASRGTVPATNEKLFF. The CDR3 DNA sequence: TGTGCCAGCAGGGGGACAGTGCCCGCAACTAATGAAAAACTGTTTTTT.